The present T cell receptor beta chain was sequenced within a study of OX40 agonist ivuxolimab in advanced cancers. Study information: Patients with hepatocellular carcinoma, melanoma, renal cell or head and neck cancer made up the dose-escalation patients.

Systemic immunosuppression or autoimmune disease history was grounds to exclude patients. Baseline, cycle 4 day 1, and cycle 7 day 1 were the blood sampling points. The V gene lost 9 bases and the J gene lost 7 bases, with 20 bases spanning the gap. This CDR3 is built from 14 residues. Germline V CDR1 and CDR2: SGHNT, YYREEE (reference sequence). Sequenced by immunoSEQ multiplex PCR; TCRdb stores in-frame clones only, minus some. The data hold about 66,000 clones, with roughly nine tenths observed a single time. This clonotype originated in an adult with an advanced solid tumor such as melanoma, head and neck, liver or kidney cancer. The chain employs TRBV5-4 and TRBJ2-1; D perhaps matches TRBD2 (5 bases). Here the sequenced sample was CD4+ or CD8+ T cells sorted from blood, taken in a trial of the OX40 agonist ivuxolimab. CDR3 bases: TGTGCCACCCGACTACAGAATTCATGGAATGAGCAGTTCTTC. It is translated as CATRLQNSWNEQFF.